This T cell receptor (beta chain) was identified during a study of blood T cell repertoires in COVID-19. Germline CDR1 reads LGHDT; CDR2 reads YNNKEL (reference sequence). CDR3 size: 13 residues. The germline V and J ends were trimmed by 8 bases and 4 bases, with 11 bases remaining between them. Original processing notes: Quantification of nucleated cells was approximated via reference gene primer amplification. The data were produced by immunoSEQ multiplex PCR, yet TCRdb's version contains in-frame clones alone and is incomplete. The V and J calls and clone size come from that table; D and trimming were worked out from the DNA. The repertoire includes hundreds of thousands of clones, about 90% of them detected once, and under 1.3% sits in the top ten.

Source material: PBMCs or T cells enriched from blood (not recorded which). The receptor comes from a woman aged 30 to 39 who had recovered from COVID-19. V is TRBV3-1 (or the pseudogene TRBV3-2) and J is TRBJ2-2, with D possibly being TRBD1 (5 bases). CDR3 nucleotide sequence: TGTGCCAGCCACCCCGACAGCACCGGGGAGCTGTTTTTT. It is translated as CASHPDSTGELFF.